The sequence of this T cell receptor (beta chain) was determined in a study of T cells after yellow fever vaccination. Each CDR3 protein is one row after TCRdb ran MiXCR on the 5' RACE reads. Of some 320,000 distinct CDR3 sequences in the sample, around 4.4% were seen once. The CDR3 is 19 amino acids. Germline CDR1 is SGHTA and CDR2 is FQGNSA. J was trimmed by 0 bases and V by 1 base; bases with no gene match: 14. Here the sequenced sample was PBMCs, taken 15 days after the yellow fever booster vaccination. This sequence joins TRBV7-2 and TRBJ2-7; 8 bases line up with TRBD1. The sequence was collected from a man between 18 and 35 years old who received the YFV17D yellow fever vaccine. DNA of the CDR3: TGTGCCAGCAGCTTAGGGGCAGGACAGGGAATACGGAGCTCCTACGAGCAGTACTTC. Protein sequence: CASSLGAGQGIRSSYEQYF.